The 5 T cell receptor beta chains reported below all come from one sample, sequenced in a study of blood T cells in healthy people across ages. Primed by a sample-barcoded 5' primer and a J-beta primer mix, a second PCR proceeded for 7 to 11 cycles. TCRdb independently ran MiXCR on the 5' RACE reads; one entry per CDR3 protein. Of nearly 1 million distinct CDR3 sequences listed, roughly half are singletons. The sequenced material came from blood. The receptors shown here come from a woman in her sixties in good health.

This clonotype was observed a few times. The rearrangement links TRBV6-4 to TRBJ2-1; D is perhaps TRBD2 (5 bases). Trimming cost V 5 bases and J 12 bases, with 11 bases left between them. This CDR3 region has 11 residues. Germline loops: CDR1 MRHNA, CDR2 SNTAGT. The CDR3 loop is CASSKASGQFF. The CDR3 DNA is TGTGCCAGCAGTAAGGCGAGCGGGCAGTTCTTC.

The V call is TRBV3-1, the J call TRBJ1-2, with D uncertain. V was cut by 4 bases and J by 3 bases, with 6 bases left in between. The V gene's germline CDR1 is LGHDT and CDR2 YNNKEL (reference sequence). This CDR3 is built from 12 residues. The DNA of the CDR3 is TGTGCCAGCAGCCGGAACGACTATGGCTACACCTTC. Its translation: CASSRNDYGYTF.

In its sample, this clonotype was seen a few times. The rearrangement uses TRBV6-5 and TRBJ1-2; weak D call: TRBD1 (6 bases). The CDR3 is 14 residues long. V lost 5 bases and J 4 bases, leaving 14 bases between the germline ends. Looked up from germline, CDR1 is MNHEY and CDR2 is SVGAGI. CDR3 in amino acids: CASSSPTGSYGYTF. The DNA of the CDR3 is TGTGCCAGCAGTAGTCCCACAGGGAGCTATGGCTACACCTTC.

The table lists this clonotype with a few counts. J is TRBJ2-3 and V is TRBV24-1; perhaps D is TRBD1 or TRBD2 (5 bases each). The V gene lost 10 bases and the J gene lost 2 bases, with 12 bases spanning the gap. Germline V gene sequence: CDR1 KGHDR, CDR2 SFDVKD. This CDR3 region has 13 residues. The CDR3 region has the DNA TGTGCCACAGGGGACGGGAACACAGATACGCAGTATTTT. It is translated as CATGDGNTDTQYF.

This chain uses TRBV7-3 with TRBJ2-3; weak D call: TRBD1 (6 bases). V lost 5 bases and J lost 6, with 24 bases in between. The CDR3 is made up of 17 amino acids. Looked up from germline, CDR1 is SGHTA and CDR2 is FQGTGA. This chain's CDR3 is CASSPNPLGGDWDTQYF. In nucleotides, the CDR3 is TGTGCCAGCAGCCCCAACCCCCTAGGGGGAGATTGGGATACGCAGTATTTT.